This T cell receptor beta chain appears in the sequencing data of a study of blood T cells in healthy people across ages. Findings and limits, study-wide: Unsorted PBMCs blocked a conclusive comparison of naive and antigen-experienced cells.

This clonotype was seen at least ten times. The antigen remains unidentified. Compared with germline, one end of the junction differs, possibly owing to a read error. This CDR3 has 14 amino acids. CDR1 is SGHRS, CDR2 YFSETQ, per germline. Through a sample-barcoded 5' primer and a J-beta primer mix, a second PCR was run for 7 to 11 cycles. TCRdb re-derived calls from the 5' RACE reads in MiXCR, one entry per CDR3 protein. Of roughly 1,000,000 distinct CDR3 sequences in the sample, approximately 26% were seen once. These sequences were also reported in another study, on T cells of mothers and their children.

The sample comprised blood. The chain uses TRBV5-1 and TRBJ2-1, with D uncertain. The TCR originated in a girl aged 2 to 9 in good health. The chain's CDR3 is CASSLGDSYNEQFF. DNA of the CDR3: TGTGCCAGCAGCTTAGGAGATTCCTACAATGAGCAGTTCTTC.